One and the same sample provided the 27 T cell receptor beta chains below, sequenced in a study of blood T cell repertoires in COVID-19. Using immunoSEQ multiplex PCR, the repertoire was profiled, and TCRdb retains in-frame clones only, with some absent. Seen here are about 90,000 clones, about 86% observed once, and the top ten hold 0.95% to 1.5%. The sample consisted of peripheral blood. Receptor source: a man aged 80 or over with active or convalescent COVID-19.

V and J are TRBV30 and TRBJ1-3; tentative D call: TRBD1 (5 bases). CDR3 length: 14 amino acids. The germline gives CDR1 GTSNPN, CDR2 SVGIG (reference sequence). V was pared by 7 bases and J by 2 bases, with 15 bases between. The CDR3 protein is CASYAGHAGNTIYF. Here the CDR3 DNA reads TGTGCCTCCTACGCGGGGCATGCTGGAAACACCATATATTTT.

CDR3 sequence reads: CASSHRGLSTDTQYF. The CDR3 DNA is TGTGCCAGCAGCCACAGGGGCCTCAGCACAGATACGCAGTATTTT. The genes are TRBV6-2 or TRBV6-3 and TRBJ2-3; 7 nucleotides line up with TRBD1. The V gene end was trimmed by 6 bases and the J gene end by 0 bases; junction bases not matched to a gene: 6. This CDR3 has 15 residues. The germline CDR1 and CDR2 sequences are MNHEY and SVGEGT.

This chain uses TRBV2 with TRBJ2-3; D gene uncertain. The V gene lost 5 bases and the J gene lost 6 bases, with 9 bases spanning the gap. The length of the CDR3 is 12 residues. From germline, CDR1 is SNHLY and CDR2 FYNNEI. The CDR3 is CASSYNIDTQYF. For the CDR3, the DNA is TGTGCCAGCAGTTATAACATTGATACGCAGTATTTT.

The rearrangement joins TRBV5-6 to TRBJ2-1; 8 bases are a match to TRBD2. The germline V gene encodes CDR1 SGHDT and CDR2 YYEEEE. The CDR3 is 16 amino acids. The J segment lost 6 bases and the V segment lost 0 bases, leaving 8 bases of the junction unmatched. The CDR3 DNA reads as TGTGCCAGCAGCTTGGCTGCCGGGAGGGCCCTCAATGAGCAGTTCTTC. The encoded protein is CASSLAAGRALNEQFF.

V is TRBV25-1 and J is TRBJ2-4; D might be TRBD1 (6 bases). Looked up from germline, CDR1 is MGHDK and CDR2 is SYGVNS. The V end was cut by 3 bases, the J end by 8 bases, with 11 bases between. The CDR3 sequence is 13 residues long. The DNA of the CDR3 is TGTGCCAGCAGTGAGGGGGCGATTGACATTCAGTACTTC. Protein product: CASSEGAIDIQYF.

The chain combines TRBV19 with TRBJ2-3; 12 nucleotides align to TRBD1. Per the germline V gene, CDR1 is LNHDA and CDR2 is SQIVND (reference sequence). Trimming removed 2 bases from V and 6 bases from J; junction bases left unmatched: 9. CDR3 length: 17 amino acids. CDR3 protein: CASSILTGQGAKDTQYF. The CDR3 coding sequence is TGTGCCAGTAGTATACTCACGGGACAGGGGGCAAAGGATACGCAGTATTTT.

The V call is TRBV3-1 (or the pseudogene TRBV3-2), the J call TRBJ2-2, with TRBD2 matching 8 bases. From germline, CDR1 is LGHDT and CDR2 YNNKEL (reference sequence). The V segment lost 2 bases and the J segment 6 bases; nucleotides outside the gene matches: 5. The CDR3 covers 15 residues. CDR3 amino acids: CASSQWREAAGELFF. The CDR3 DNA is TGTGCCAGCAGCCAATGGCGGGAGGCGGCCGGGGAGCTGTTTTTT.

Here the CDR3 reads CASSSTAPDTQYF. The CDR3 DNA follows: TGTGCCAGCAGCTCAACCGCGCCAGATACGCAGTATTTT. The rearrangement links TRBV7-3 to TRBJ2-3; D is ambiguous. Per the germline V gene, CDR1 is SGHTA and CDR2 is FQGTGA. V dropped 4 bases and J dropped 4 bases, with 9 bases sitting between them. The CDR3 is 13 amino acids.

J is TRBJ2-7 and V is TRBV9; D is perhaps TRBD1 (5 bases). The CDR3 is made up of 13 amino acids. Germline loops: CDR1 SGDLS, CDR2 YYNGEE. V was shortened by 4 bases and J by 5 bases, with 13 bases between the two germline ends. CDR3 DNA sequence: TGTGCCAGCAGCCCACAAACAGGAGACGAGCAGTACTTC. Protein sequence: CASSPQTGDEQYF.

V is TRBV7-2 and J is TRBJ2-1, with 7 bases lining up with TRBD2. Germline values: CDR1 SGHTA, CDR2 FQGNSA. This CDR3 has 15 residues. With V trimmed by 5 bases and J by 4 bases, 8 bases remained unmatched. CDR3: CASSPAGGVYNEQFF. For the CDR3, the DNA is TGTGCCAGCAGCCCCGCTGGGGGGGTATACAATGAGCAGTTCTTC.

V and J are TRBV7-2 and TRBJ2-7, with D hard to call. CDR3 length equals 11 residues. Between the trimmed V and J ends, which lost 2 bases and 3 bases, there was a span of 2 bases. Germline-derived CDR1 and CDR2 are SGHTA and FQGNSA. CDR3 region: CASSLRYEQYF. The CDR3 DNA is TGTGCCAGCAGCTTACGCTACGAGCAGTACTTC. The variable domain in full, completed from reference TRBV7-2 and TRBJ2-7, reads GAGVSQSPSNKVTEKGKDVELRCDPISGHTALYWYRQSLGQGLEFLIYFQGNSAPDKSGLPSDRFSAERTGGSVSTLTIQRTQQEDSAVYLCASSLRYEQYFGPGTRLTVT.

A few counts support this clone. The chain uses TRBV6-2 or TRBV6-3 and TRBJ1-5; tentative D call: TRBD1 (6 bases). The CDR3 has 15 amino acids. The V gene's germline CDR1 is MNHEY and CDR2 SVGEGT. With 6 bases removed from V and 4 bases from J, the gap between germline ends came to 16 bases. The CDR3 DNA reads as TGTGCCAGCAGCCGTACAGGGTCTTTTAATCAGCCCCAGCATTTT. Its protein product is CASSRTGSFNQPQHF.

The gene calls are TRBV5-1 and TRBJ2-5; TRBD1 agrees at 7 bases. Germline-derived CDR1 and CDR2 are SGHRS and YFSETQ. This CDR3 contains 14 residues. The V gene end was trimmed by 5 bases and the J gene end by 5 bases; junction bases not matched to a gene: 9. In nucleotides, the CDR3 is TGCGCCAGCAGACGTTTACAGGGGCAGGAGACCCAGTACTTC. The encoded protein is CASRRLQGQETQYF.

CDR3 nucleotide sequence: TGCGCCAGCAGCCAAGCCCTGACAGGGGGCTACAATGAGCAGTTCTTC. The encoded protein is CASSQALTGGYNEQFF. J is TRBJ2-1 and V is TRBV4-1; TRBD1 aligns across 9 bases. Germline loops: CDR1 MGHRA, CDR2 YSYEKL. V shed 1 base and J 3 bases; nucleotides not matched to a gene: 4. CDR3 length: 16 amino acids.

This rearrangement joins TRBV23-1 to TRBJ2-1, with 12 bases identical to TRBD2. TRBV23-1 is labeled an ORF, and its function is uncertain. The CDR3 contains 17 residues. The CDR3 loop is CAAVNRTFGLAGYEQFF. CDR3 DNA: TGCGCAGCAGTCAACCGAACGTTTGGACTAGCGGGGTATGAGCAGTTCTTC.

The genes are TRBV5-1 and TRBJ2-5; 9 bases agree with TRBD2. J lost 5 bases, V lost 1 base, and 9 bases had no gene match. The germline CDR1 and CDR2 sequences are SGHRS and YFSETQ. The CDR3 is 16 residues long. The CDR3 sequence: CASSLRPAGGGETQYF. The CDR3 coding sequence is TGCGCCAGCAGCTTGCGCCCAGCGGGAGGCGGTGAGACCCAGTACTTC.

V and J are TRBV5-1 and TRBJ2-2; 9 nucleotides align to TRBD1. Germline assignment: CDR1 SGHRS and CDR2 YFSETQ. Trimming at V came to 4 bases and at J to 6 bases, leaving 7 bases not matched to a gene. CDR3 length equals 15 residues. The CDR3: CASSVGTGRAGELFF. As DNA, the CDR3 is TGCGCCAGCAGCGTAGGGACAGGGAGAGCCGGGGAGCTGTTTTTT.

This chain uses TRBV18 with TRBJ1-2, with TRBD1 identical over 10 bases. The V segment lost 0 bases and the J segment 3 bases; nucleotides outside the gene matches: 4. The CDR3 spans 16 residues. Germline CDR1 is KGHSH and CDR2 is LQKENI. The CDR3 loop reads CASSPPGTGVDYGYTF. The CDR3 DNA reads TGTGCCAGCTCACCACCCGGGACAGGGGTTGACTATGGCTACACCTTC.

In DNA form, the CDR3 reads TGTGCCAGCAGAAGCGGGTCTTACAATGAGCAGTTCTTC. This encodes CASRSGSYNEQFF. The gene calls are TRBV12-3 or TRBV12-4 and TRBJ2-1, with D possibly matching TRBD2 (6 bases). The V and J ends lost 6 bases and 4 bases respectively, with 10 bases between them. The CDR3 extends over 13 amino acids.

The V gene is TRBV7-2, the J gene TRBJ1-2, with D perhaps matching TRBD1 (5 bases). V was trimmed by 5 bases and J by 8 bases, leaving 21 bases between them. CDR3 length: 15 residues. CDR1 and CDR2 from the germline V gene are SGHTA and FQGNSA. CDR3 region: CASSPRGGPSKGYTF. CDR3 nucleotide sequence: TGTGCCAGCAGCCCCCGGGGGGGACCTTCTAAGGGCTACACCTTC. The complete variable domain, with remaining parts taken from reference TRBV7-2 and TRBJ1-2, reads GAGVSQSPSNKVTEKGKDVELRCDPISGHTALYWYRQSLGQGLEFLIYFQGNSAPDKSGLPSDRFSAERTGGSVSTLTIQRTQQEDSAVYLCASSPRGGPSKGYTFGSGTRLTVV.

The V and J genes are TRBV7-8 and TRBJ1-5, with a weak D call TRBD1 (5 bases). Germline V gives CDR1 SGHVS, CDR2 FQNEAQ. The CDR3 runs to 14 residues. Trimming took 5 bases from V and 4 from J, leaving 12 bases between them. CDR3 bases: TGTGCCAGCAGCCCAAGGGGTTTGAATCAGCCCCAGCATTTT. The encoded protein is CASSPRGLNQPQHF.

The chain combines TRBV3-1 (or the pseudogene TRBV3-2) with TRBJ1-4; possibly TRBD1 for D (5 bases). CDR3 length: 15 residues. Trimming cost V 1 base and J 0 bases, with 6 bases left between them. Germline V gene lookup returns CDR1 LGHDT and CDR2 YNNKEL (reference sequence). CDR3 sequence reads: CASSQGQSTNEKLFF. DNA of the CDR3: TGTGCCAGCAGCCAAGGACAGTCAACTAATGAAAAACTGTTTTTT.

V usage is TRBV5-1 and J usage is TRBJ2-1; no clear D. Germline V gene lookup returns CDR1 SGHRS and CDR2 YFSETQ. This CDR3 has 14 residues. V gave up 0 bases and J gave up 2 bases, with 6 bases separating them. CDR3 residues: CASSLGGAYNEQFF. The CDR3 nucleotides read TGCGCCAGCAGCTTGGGCGGAGCCTACAATGAGCAGTTCTTC.

The V and J genes are TRBV30 and TRBJ1-2; the D gene is possibly TRBD1 (5 bases). Germline lookup yields CDR1 GTSNPN and CDR2 SVGIG (reference sequence). Trimming took off 4 bases at V and 8 bases at J, with 20 bases between the two ends. CDR3 length: 14 residues. The DNA of the CDR3 is TGTGCCTGGAACAACCCCCTCAGGGCACACGGCTACACCTTC. This gives the protein CAWNNPLRAHGYTF.

The rearrangement uses TRBV19 and TRBJ2-1; TRBD1 aligns across 7 bases. The CDR3 is 16 residues long. V was clipped by 4 bases and J by 1 base; unmatched bases: 7. The germline CDR1 and CDR2 sequences are LNHDA and SQIVND (reference sequence). CDR3 bases: TGTGCCAGTAGTAAAACCTCGACAGGGTCCTACAATGAGCAGTTCTTC. This encodes CASSKTSTGSYNEQFF.

This clone was picked up a small number of times. The chain employs TRBV5-5 and TRBJ1-4; tentative D call: TRBD1 (6 bases). Germline CDR1 is SGHKS and CDR2 is YYEKEE (reference sequence). The CDR3 runs to 15 residues. The V and J ends lost 4 bases and 5 bases respectively, with 15 bases between them. The DNA for the CDR3 is TGTGCCAGCAGCCCTCCGGGACACCTAAATGAAAAACTGTTTTTT. It yields the protein CASSPPGHLNEKLFF.

V usage is TRBV19 and J usage is TRBJ1-5, with unresolved D. V was pared by 5 bases and J by 2 bases, with 16 bases between. The CDR3 runs to 16 residues. Germline values: CDR1 LNHDA, CDR2 SQIVND (reference sequence). CDR3 DNA sequence: TGTGCCAGTAGTTCAGAATTGGACTGGGGCAATCAGCCCCAGCATTTT. It translates to CASSSELDWGNQPQHF.